What follows are 27 T cell receptor beta chains derived from one specimen sequenced in a study of follicular helper T cells after annual influenza vaccination. Measured with immunoSEQ multiplex PCR; TCRdb has only the in-frame clones, and not every one. The table has hundreds of clones, 82% seen once. Time point given: 2015-2016 season, pre-vaccination. The sample in question was CXCR5+ CD38+ circulating T follicular helper cells from blood, obtained on the day of influenza vaccination. Regarding subset: circulating Tfh, non-naive CD4+CXCR5+PD-1+ (ICOS+CD38+ or ICOS-CD38-). These receptor sequences come from an adult who received the influenza vaccine.

The chain recombines TRBV11-2 with TRBJ2-5; the match to TRBD2 covers 8 bases. Germline CDR1 and CDR2: SGHAT and FQNNGV. With V trimmed by 5 bases and J by 4 bases, 9 bases remained unmatched. This CDR3 region has 15 residues. The CDR3 is CASSLARGGRETQYF. Here the CDR3 DNA reads TGTGCCAGCAGCCTAGCCCGGGGGGGCCGAGAGACCCAGTACTTC.

This clone was counted once. The chain couples TRBV27 to TRBJ2-1; possible D gene TRBD1, 6 bases. CDR1 and CDR2 (germline): MNHEY, SMNVEV (reference sequence). V dropped 1 base and J dropped 2 bases, with 9 bases sitting between them. CDR3 length equals 15 residues. The CDR3 reads CASSLYGTPYNEQFF. The DNA for the CDR3 is TGTGCCAGCAGTTTATACGGGACACCCTACAATGAGCAGTTCTTC.

The J gene is TRBJ2-7, the V gene TRBV5-6, with 8 bases identical to TRBD2. The CDR3 spans 14 residues. Germline lookup yields CDR1 SGHDT and CDR2 YYEEEE. J was trimmed by 2 bases and V by 4 bases; bases with no gene match: 5. CDR3 DNA sequence: TGTGCCAGCAGCCCTCCGGGACTAGCCTACGAGCAGTACTTC. As protein: CASSPPGLAYEQYF. Full variable domain (missing parts from reference TRBV5-6 and TRBJ2-7): DAGVTQSPTHLIKTRGQQVTLRCSPKSGHDTVSWYQQALGQGPQFIFQYYEEEERQRGNFPDRFSGHQFPNYSSELNVNALLLGDSALYLCASSPPGLAYEQYFGPGTRLTVT.

V is TRBV6-6 and J is TRBJ2-5, with D possibly matching TRBD1 (5 bases). V dropped 2 bases and J dropped 7 bases, with 8 bases sitting between them. Germline CDR1 is MNHNY and CDR2 is SVGAGI (reference sequence). The CDR3 runs 12 residues. DNA of the CDR3: TGTGCCAGCAGTTACCAGCAGGGGACCCAGTACTTC. Its protein is CASSYQQGTQYF.

This clone has a single count. The rearrangement uses TRBV18 and TRBJ1-1; unclear D gene. The length of the CDR3 is 13 residues. The germline CDR1 and CDR2 sequences are KGHSH and LQKENI. Trimming shortened V by 1 base and J by 7 bases, and 10 bases separated the two germline ends. The CDR3 DNA reads as TGTGCCAGCTCACCACAAGGGTCTGGTGAAGCTTTCTTT. Protein sequence: CASSPQGSGEAFF.

The V and J genes are TRBV6-1 and TRBJ1-2, with 9 bases aligning to TRBD1. The CDR3 sequence is 15 residues long. Germline CDR1 MNHNS, CDR2 SASEGT. V trimming: 0 bases; J trimming: 9 bases; junction bases outside the gene matches: 8. For the CDR3, the DNA is TGTGCCAGCAGTGAAGCGGAGAAGGGACAGGGTAGCTACACCTTC. The encoded protein is CASSEAEKGQGSYTF.

The chain links TRBV6-1 to TRBJ1-2; TRBD1 aligns across 8 bases. This CDR3 comprises 13 residues. J lost 4 bases, V lost 6 bases, and 4 bases had no gene match. Germline loops: CDR1 MNHNS, CDR2 SASEGT. Written as DNA, the CDR3 is TGTGCCAGCAGATGGACAGGGACCTATGGCTACACCTTC. Protein product: CASRWTGTYGYTF.

The chain joins TRBV7-3 to TRBJ2-5; TRBD1 matches 10 bases. J lost 5 bases, V lost 6 bases, and 6 bases had no gene match. CDR1 is SGHTA, CDR2 FQGTGA, per germline. This CDR3 comprises 14 residues. CDR3 in amino acids: CASSRQGQGETQYF. CDR3 sequence (DNA): TGTGCCAGCAGTCGGCAGGGACAGGGGGAGACCCAGTACTTC.

This clone was seen just once. The chain couples TRBV2 to TRBJ1-1; no reliable D call. CDR1 SNHLY and CDR2 FYNNEI come from the germline V gene. This CDR3 is built from 10 residues. Trimming pared 6 bases from V and 5 bases from J, leaving 4 bases between. The CDR3 nucleotides read TGTGCCAGCAGCAGGACTGAAGCTTTCTTT. Residues: CASSRTEAFF.

The J gene is TRBJ2-1, the V gene TRBV4-1; D is unclear. The V gene's germline CDR1 is MGHRA and CDR2 YSYEKL. Trimming removed 4 bases at V and 8 bases at J, with 15 bases between. There are 14 residues in the CDR3. As DNA, the CDR3 is TGCGCCAGCAGCCGAGGCGGTGCCGGAGATGAGCAGTTCTTC. This translates into CASSRGGAGDEQFF.

The rearrangement uses TRBV5-8 and TRBJ2-1, with D possibly matching TRBD2 (7 bases). Trimming left V 4 bases short and J 0 bases short, with 14 bases between. The CDR3 is 16 residues long. Looked up from germline, CDR1 is SGHTS and CDR2 is YDEGEE. The CDR3 loop reads CASSRGGGHSYNEQFF. CDR3 DNA sequence: TGTGCCAGCAGCCGAGGGGGGGGTCACTCCTACAATGAGCAGTTCTTC. Supplemented by reference TRBV5-8 and TRBJ2-1, the full variable domain reads EAGVTQSPTHLIKTRGQQATLRCSPISGHTSVYWYQQALGLGLQFLLWYDEGEERNRGNFPPRFSGRQFPNYSSELNVNALELEDSALYLCASSRGGGHSYNEQFFGPGTRLTVL.

The chain combines TRBV5-1 with TRBJ2-1, with 9 bases fitting TRBD2. The CDR3 sequence is 22 residues long. CDR1 SGHRS and CDR2 YFSETQ come from the germline V gene. V dropped 0 bases and J dropped 6; count of bases not matched to a gene: 25. The CDR3, as DNA: TGCGCCAGCAGCTTGGCGAGTCGTCTTCGCGGGGGGGCGAATGAGAGGTTCAATGAGCAGTTCTTC. Its translation is CASSLASRLRGGANERFNEQFF.

The chain is built from TRBV19 and TRBJ1-2; TRBD1 is a possible D gene (5 bases). The germline gives CDR1 LNHDA, CDR2 SQIVND (reference sequence). The CDR3 runs to 13 residues. Trimming cost V 5 bases and J 5 bases, with 12 bases left between them. In DNA, the CDR3 is TGTGCCAGTAGTTTCGGGGGTATTTATGGCTACACCTTC. It translates to CASSFGGIYGYTF.

This clone was counted once. The rearrangement uses TRBV5-6 and TRBJ1-5; no clear D. This CDR3 is built from 14 residues. Germline values: CDR1 SGHDT, CDR2 YYEEEE. The V end was cut by 2 bases, the J end by 3 bases, with 9 bases between. CDR3 coding DNA: TGTGCCAGCAGCTTCGGCAGTTTCAATCAGCCCCAGCATTTT. Its protein is CASSFGSFNQPQHF.

The V and J genes are TRBV5-4 and TRBJ2-1, with D possibly being TRBD1 or TRBD2 (6 bases each). The germline gives CDR1 SGHNT, CDR2 YYREEE (reference sequence). This CDR3 has 13 residues. The germline V and J ends were trimmed by 0 bases and 8 bases, with 9 bases remaining between them. This CDR3 is CASSLGRGDEQFF. CDR3 nucleotide sequence: TGTGCCAGCAGCTTGGGAAGGGGGGATGAGCAGTTCTTC.

The chain uses TRBV6-6 and TRBJ2-2, with TRBD1 identical over 8 bases. The CDR3 spans 14 residues. The germline V gene has CDR1 MNHNY and CDR2 SVGAGI (reference sequence). V shed 2 bases, J shed 6 bases, and the junction held 2 bases outside the gene matches. CDR3 sequence reads: CASSYATGAGELFF. The DNA for the CDR3 is TGTGCCAGCAGTTACGCGACAGGGGCCGGGGAGCTGTTTTTT.

V and J are TRBV19 and TRBJ2-3; TRBD1 matches 10 bases. This CDR3 is built from 16 residues. The V and J ends lost 2 bases and 7 bases, in that order; junction bases with no gene match: 9. CDR1 is LNHDA, CDR2 SQIVND, per germline (reference sequence). As DNA, the CDR3 is TGTGCCAGTAGTATACGGCCGACAGGGGGCGTCAATACGCAGTATTTT. Translating it yields CASSIRPTGGVNTQYF.

The chain carries TRBV14 and TRBJ2-7; 9 bases are shared with TRBD1. This CDR3 spans 14 amino acids. Germline CDR1 is SGHDN and CDR2 is FVKESK. Trimming at V came to 4 bases and at J to 2 bases, leaving 3 bases not matched to a gene. As DNA, the CDR3 is TGTGCCAGCAGCCGACAGGGGGGGCCCTACGAGCAGTACTTC. It specifies CASSRQGGPYEQYF.

The chain recombines TRBV6-1 with TRBJ2-6, with D tentatively TRBD1 (5 bases). The V gene's germline CDR1 is MNHNS and CDR2 SASEGT. The CDR3 spans 15 residues. Trimming left V 7 bases short and J 1 base short, with 11 bases between. The CDR3 sequence is CASITGRSGANVLTF. In DNA, the CDR3 is TGTGCCAGCATCACAGGCCGGTCTGGGGCCAACGTCCTGACTTTC.

V gene TRBV18 combines with J gene TRBJ1-3; maybe TRBD1 (5 bases). V was cut by 0 bases and J by 3 bases, with 12 bases left in between. CDR1 is KGHSH, CDR2 LQKENI, per germline. This CDR3 spans 16 amino acids. This CDR3 is CASSPPRRELGNTIYF. The CDR3 coding sequence is TGTGCCAGCTCACCACCGCGCAGGGAGCTTGGAAACACCATATATTTT.

To note about this clone: Other DNA sequences in the sample encode the same CDR3. The chain uses TRBV6-6 and TRBJ1-2; D not certain. The CDR3 spans 14 residues. Trimming stripped 6 bases from V and 3 bases from J, with 14 bases between. Germline loops: CDR1 MNHNY, CDR2 SVGAGI (reference sequence). CDR3 DNA: TGTGCCAGCAGCCCCCCTGGATCTCACTATGGCTACACCTTC. Its translation is CASSPPGSHYGYTF.

The chain couples TRBV19 to TRBJ2-3; 8 bases are shared with TRBD2. The trim removed 4 bases at V and 3 bases at J, leaving 15 bases unmatched. The CDR3 consists of 18 residues. CDR1 is LNHDA, CDR2 SQIVND, per germline (reference sequence). The CDR3 DNA sequence: TGTGCCAGTAGTAGACAACCTCCCGGACTAGCTATAACAGATACGCAGTATTTT. It specifies CASSRQPPGLAITDTQYF.

The V and J genes are TRBV5-1 and TRBJ1-1; D not certain. V gave up 0 bases and J gave up 3 bases, with 12 bases separating them. Germline CDR1 is SGHRS and CDR2 is YFSETQ. CDR3 size: 15 residues. In DNA, the CDR3 is TGCGCCAGCAGCTTGGATGGGATGCGGGACACTGAAGCTTTCTTT. It is translated as CASSLDGMRDTEAFF.

This clone was seen a few times. For the CDR3, the DNA is TGTGCCAGCAGCTCCCAGGGACTTGGTGCTTTCTTT. It specifies CASSSQGLGAFF. The chain recombines TRBV7-2 with TRBJ1-1, with TRBD1 as a possible D gene (5 bases). This CDR3 is built from 12 residues. The germline V gene encodes CDR1 SGHTA and CDR2 FQGNSA. Trimming cost V 4 bases and J 11 bases, with 14 bases left between them. The full variable domain, completed using reference TRBV7-2 and TRBJ1-1, is GAGVSQSPSNKVTEKGKDVELRCDPISGHTALYWYRQSLGQGLEFLIYFQGNSAPDKSGLPSDRFSAERTGGSVSTLTIQRTQQEDSAVYLCASSSQGLGAFFGQGTRLTVV.

The chain is built from TRBV4-3 and TRBJ1-3; D may be TRBD1 (5 bases). This CDR3 spans 15 amino acids. The germline V and J ends were trimmed by 0 bases and 7 bases, with 13 bases remaining between them. Per germline, CDR1 LGHNA and CDR2 YSLEER. CDR3: CASSQEGDYRNTIYF. DNA of the CDR3: TGCGCCAGCAGCCAAGAAGGGGACTATAGGAACACCATATATTTT.

V is TRBV19 and J is TRBJ2-7; maybe TRBD2 (6 bases). CDR1 and CDR2 (germline): LNHDA, SQIVND (reference sequence). V was trimmed by 4 bases and J by 7 bases, leaving 17 bases between them. This CDR3 is 14 amino acids long. The CDR3 sequence is CASSTLGGGDEQYF. The CDR3 nucleotides read TGTGCCAGTAGTACCCTGGGCGGCGGGGATGAGCAGTACTTC.

V and J are TRBV11-3 and TRBJ2-4; D is uncertain. V gave up 8 bases and J gave up 2 bases, with 4 bases separating them. The germline V gene encodes CDR1 SGHNT and CDR2 YENEEA. The CDR3 totals 11 residues. CDR3 bases: TGTGCCAGCGGGACCAAAAACATTCAGTACTTC. Protein product: CASGTKNIQYF.